These 23 T cell receptor beta chains were all obtained from the same sample, sequenced in a study of cytomegalovirus exposure and HLA in healthy donors. Researchers ran the PCR with 60 Vbeta and 13 Jbeta primers. This table comes from immunoSEQ multiplex PCR, and its TCRdb copy is limited to in-frame clones, with some not included. This table has roughly 100,000 clones, approximately 80% appearing once. Sample: PBMCs. These receptors came from a woman aged 18-30 years in good health and CMV-seropositive.

The chain is built from TRBV14 and TRBJ2-2; possible D gene TRBD2, 5 bases. Germline loops: CDR1 SGHDN, CDR2 FVKESK. This CDR3 is 16 amino acids long. Trimming cost V 4 bases and J 8 bases, with 20 bases left between them. This CDR3 reads CASSPRLVGKPGELFF. Written as DNA, the CDR3 is TGTGCCAGCAGCCCCCGGCTAGTCGGGAAACCGGGGGAGCTGTTTTTT.

This clone was detected only once. The rearrangement uses TRBV27 and TRBJ2-2, with 8 bases identical to TRBD1. This CDR3 is built from 16 residues. Germline V gives CDR1 MNHEY, CDR2 SMNVEV (reference sequence). J lost 8 bases, V lost 3 bases, and 11 bases had no gene match. The DNA of the CDR3 is TGTGCCAGCAGTTTTGGGACAGGATCGCATAATGGGGAGCTGTTTTTT. It yields the protein CASSFGTGSHNGELFF.

The chain links TRBV25-1 to TRBJ1-1; TRBD1 is a possible D gene (5 bases). Germline-derived CDR1 and CDR2 are MGHDK and SYGVNS. V gave up 4 bases and J gave up 10 bases, with 13 bases separating them. CDR3 length: 12 residues. The CDR3 DNA reads as TGTGCCAGCAGTGTAGGGGCCGGGGGAGCTTTCTTT. It encodes CASSVGAGGAFF.

The chain links TRBV11-2 to TRBJ2-5, with a weak D call TRBD2 (6 bases). Germline CDR1 reads SGHAT; CDR2 reads FQNNGV. The CDR3 consists of 14 residues. The germline V and J ends were trimmed by 4 bases and 1 base, with 10 bases remaining between them. The CDR3 DNA sequence: TGTGCCAGCAGCTACTCCGGGGGCCAAGAGACCCAGTACTTC. This encodes CASSYSGGQETQYF.

This chain connects TRBV19 to TRBJ2-1; TRBD1 matches 9 bases. The V gene end was trimmed by 6 bases and the J gene end by 15 bases; junction bases not matched to a gene: 12. The CDR3 length is 13 residues. CDR1 and CDR2 from the germline V gene are LNHDA and SQIVND (reference sequence). The CDR3 is CASSLQGARVPFF. The DNA of the CDR3 is TGTGCCAGTAGCCTACAGGGGGCGCGGGTGCCGTTCTTC.

This chain joins TRBV5-1 and TRBJ2-1; D is unresolved. Between the trimmed V and J ends, which lost 1 base and 4 bases, there was a span of 12 bases. Germline V lookup: CDR1 SGHRS, CDR2 YFSETQ. The CDR3 consists of 15 residues. The CDR3 here is CASSLIIADYNEQFF. The CDR3 coding sequence is TGCGCCAGCAGCTTGATTATCGCAGATTACAATGAGCAGTTCTTC. The entire variable domain, with the rest obtained from reference TRBV5-1 and TRBJ2-1, is as follows: KAGVTQTPRYLIKTRGQQVTLSCSPISGHRSVSWYQQTPGQGLQFLFEYFSETQRNKGNFPGRFSGRQFSNSRSEMNVSTLELGDSALYLCASSLIIADYNEQFFGPGTRLTVL.

CDR3 protein: CASSRQGAVTDTQYF. The CDR3 DNA sequence: TGTGCCAGCAGCCGACAGGGGGCGGTCACAGATACGCAGTATTTT. J is TRBJ2-3 and V is TRBV7-9; 10 nucleotides line up with TRBD1. CDR1 is SEHNR, CDR2 FQNEAQ, per germline (reference sequence). V dropped 5 bases and J dropped 2; count of bases not matched to a gene: 4. The CDR3 length is 15 residues.

The table lists this clone with a few counts. Different DNA sequences within this sample yield the same CDR3. This chain links TRBV30 with TRBJ1-2, with 12 bases that match TRBD1. This CDR3 region has 14 residues. The germline gives CDR1 GTSNPN, CDR2 SVGIG (reference sequence). The junction had 6 bases not matched to a gene; V was cut back by 3 bases and J by 7 bases. The CDR3 DNA follows: TGTGCCTGGAGGGGACAGGGGGCCGGGGGTGGCTACACCTTC. Translating it yields CAWRGQGAGGGYTF.

The chain combines TRBV5-6 with TRBJ2-7, with D perhaps TRBD2 (6 bases). The V gene lost 0 bases and the J gene lost 0 bases, with 10 bases spanning the gap. Germline CDR1 is SGHDT and CDR2 is YYEEEE. The CDR3 is 15 amino acids. CDR3 sequence: CASSLGGLISYEQYF. The CDR3 DNA reads as TGTGCCAGCAGCTTGGGGGGACTCATCTCCTACGAGCAGTACTTC. Looking up the rest from reference TRBV5-6 and TRBJ2-7 gives the full variable domain: DAGVTQSPTHLIKTRGQQVTLRCSPKSGHDTVSWYQQALGQGPQFIFQYYEEEERQRGNFPDRFSGHQFPNYSSELNVNALLLGDSALYLCASSLGGLISYEQYFGPGTRLTVT.

The V gene is TRBV27, the J gene TRBJ2-7; 12 bases align to TRBD2. The CDR3 is 15 amino acids. The germline gives CDR1 MNHEY, CDR2 SMNVEV (reference sequence). V trimming: 7 bases; J trimming: 7 bases; junction bases outside the gene matches: 11. CDR3 DNA sequence: TGTGCCAGCACCTCTTCGACTAGCGGGAGTAGGGAGCAGTACTTC. Its translation: CASTSSTSGSREQYF.

This chain joins TRBV5-1 and TRBJ2-1; perhaps TRBD2 as D (5 bases). Germline CDR1 is SGHRS and CDR2 is YFSETQ. The CDR3 covers 15 residues. The V and J ends lost 0 bases and 4 bases respectively, with 11 bases between them. DNA for the CDR3: TGCGCCAGCAGCTTGGTCGGGGAAGGGTACAATGAGCAGTTCTTC. Amino acids: CASSLVGEGYNEQFF.

The CDR3 protein is CASGLRLGLALQETQYF. The CDR3 region has the DNA TGTGCTAGTGGTTTGAGACTGGGACTAGCTCTCCAAGAGACCCAGTACTTC. This sequence joins TRBV12-5 and TRBJ2-5, with 9 bases matching TRBD2. The CDR3 loop spans 17 amino acids. The junction had 8 bases not matched to a gene; V was cut back by 2 bases and J by 1 base. Germline V gene lookup returns CDR1 LGHNT and CDR2 FRNRAP. The complete variable domain, with remaining parts taken from reference TRBV12-5 and TRBJ2-5, reads DARVTQTPRHKVTEMGQEVTMRCQPILGHNTVFWYRQTMMQGLELLAYFRNRAPLDDSGMPKDRFSAEMPDATLATLKIQPSEPRDSAVYFCASGLRLGLALQETQYFGPGTRLLVL.

The chain is built from TRBV10-1 and TRBJ1-2, with D hard to call. CDR1 and CDR2 from the germline V gene are WNHNN and SYGVQD (reference sequence). This CDR3 contains 13 residues. V lost 3 bases and J 2 bases, leaving 7 bases between the germline ends. Here the CDR3 reads CASSESRNYGYTF. As DNA, the CDR3 is TGCGCCAGCAGTGAATCCAGGAACTATGGCTACACCTTC.

The chain has TRBV6-4 and TRBJ2-1, with TRBD2 as a possible D gene (5 bases). The CDR3 loop spans 15 amino acids. Germline V gene data show CDR1 as MRHNA and CDR2 as SNTAGT. V shed 0 bases and J shed 4 bases, with 10 bases lying between them. Here the CDR3 DNA reads TGTGCCAGCAGTGACTCTACCAGCGGTTACAATGAGCAGTTCTTC. Translation: CASSDSTSGYNEQFF.

The V and J genes are TRBV7-8 and TRBJ2-7; no definite D call. This CDR3 spans 12 amino acids. CDR1 and CDR2 (germline): SGHVS, FQNEAQ. The V gene lost 2 bases and the J gene lost 6 bases, with 8 bases spanning the gap. CDR3 coding DNA: TGTGCCAGCAGCTTACTCGGGTCCGAGCAGTACTTC. Translating it yields CASSLLGSEQYF.

The chain has TRBV27 and TRBJ1-1, with D perhaps matching TRBD1 (6 bases). Trimming took off 3 bases at V and 3 bases at J, with 14 bases between the two ends. The germline CDR1 and CDR2 sequences are MNHEY and SMNVEV (reference sequence). The CDR3 runs to 15 residues. The CDR3 spells CASSFRPGGHTEAFF. DNA of the CDR3: TGTGCCAGCAGTTTCCGACCGGGGGGGCACACTGAAGCTTTCTTT.

This chain links TRBV2 with TRBJ2-2; 9 bases match TRBD2. Germline V lookup: CDR1 SNHLY, CDR2 FYNNEI. The junction had 5 bases not matched to a gene; V was cut back by 9 bases and J by 6 bases. The CDR3 is 13 amino acids. The CDR3 is CARGAGGSGELFF. The CDR3 DNA sequence: TGTGCCAGGGGAGCGGGAGGATCCGGGGAGCTGTTTTTT.

The rearrangement joins TRBV6-6 to TRBJ2-5, with a possible D match to TRBD1 (6 bases). Matching the DNA end better, TRBJ2-7 makes the J call doubtful. This CDR3 is built from 15 residues. Germline CDR1 MNHNY, CDR2 SVGAGI (reference sequence). CDR3 region: CASSYSETGPYEQYF. DNA for the CDR3: TGTGCCAGCAGTTACTCGGAGACAGGACCTTACGAGCAGTACTTC.

In its sample, this clone was seen once. The V gene is TRBV6-1, the J gene TRBJ1-4, with D perhaps matching TRBD1 (6 bases). This CDR3 is built from 14 residues. V shed 6 bases and J shed 5 bases, with 13 bases lying between them. Per the germline V gene, CDR1 is MNHNS and CDR2 is SASEGT. CDR3 residues: CASSVTGNNEKLFF. Here the CDR3 DNA reads TGTGCCAGCAGCGTAACAGGGAACAATGAAAAACTGTTTTTT.

The rearrangement joins TRBV27 to TRBJ1-5; 10 bases are a match to TRBD1. The CDR3 extends over 15 amino acids. J was trimmed by 9 bases and V by 2 bases; bases with no gene match: 7. Germline V gene lookup returns CDR1 MNHEY and CDR2 SMNVEV (reference sequence). Here the CDR3 reads CASSLTGQGLRPQHF. In nucleotides, the CDR3 is TGTGCCAGCAGTTTAACGGGACAGGGGTTGAGGCCCCAGCATTTT.

In its sample, this clone was seen a few times. The V and J genes are TRBV11-1 and TRBJ2-1, with 9 positions matching TRBD2. This CDR3 has 14 residues. The germline gives CDR1 SGHAT, CDR2 FQDESV (reference sequence). The junction had 3 bases not matched to a gene; V was cut back by 2 bases and J by 7 bases. Here the CDR3 DNA reads TGTGCCAGCAGCTTACTAGCGGGAATAAATGAGCAGTTCTTC. Residues: CASSLLAGINEQFF.

The V gene is TRBV18, the J gene TRBJ1-1; 8 bases align to TRBD1. Germline V gives CDR1 KGHSH, CDR2 LQKENI. Trimming cost V 5 bases and J 3 bases; bases outside gene matches: 2. The CDR3 sequence is 13 residues long. The CDR3 DNA follows: TGTGCCAGCTCATCGACAGGGGACACTGAAGCTTTCTTT. Its protein product is CASSSTGDTEAFF.

Concerning this clone: Here the CDR3 omits its conserved ending phenylalanine or tryptophan, so a read error is the likely source. The V and J genes are TRBV9 and TRBJ2-2; 8 positions agree with TRBD2. This CDR3 comprises 18 residues. From germline, CDR1 is SGDLS and CDR2 YYNGEE. Germline trimming cut 4 bases from V and 1 base from J; bases unmatched to any gene: 12. CDR3 sequence reads: CASSTGGLAGLNTGELFV. For the CDR3, the DNA is TGTGCCAGCAGCACGGGTGGGCTAGCGGGTCTGAACACCGGGGAGCTGTTTGTT.